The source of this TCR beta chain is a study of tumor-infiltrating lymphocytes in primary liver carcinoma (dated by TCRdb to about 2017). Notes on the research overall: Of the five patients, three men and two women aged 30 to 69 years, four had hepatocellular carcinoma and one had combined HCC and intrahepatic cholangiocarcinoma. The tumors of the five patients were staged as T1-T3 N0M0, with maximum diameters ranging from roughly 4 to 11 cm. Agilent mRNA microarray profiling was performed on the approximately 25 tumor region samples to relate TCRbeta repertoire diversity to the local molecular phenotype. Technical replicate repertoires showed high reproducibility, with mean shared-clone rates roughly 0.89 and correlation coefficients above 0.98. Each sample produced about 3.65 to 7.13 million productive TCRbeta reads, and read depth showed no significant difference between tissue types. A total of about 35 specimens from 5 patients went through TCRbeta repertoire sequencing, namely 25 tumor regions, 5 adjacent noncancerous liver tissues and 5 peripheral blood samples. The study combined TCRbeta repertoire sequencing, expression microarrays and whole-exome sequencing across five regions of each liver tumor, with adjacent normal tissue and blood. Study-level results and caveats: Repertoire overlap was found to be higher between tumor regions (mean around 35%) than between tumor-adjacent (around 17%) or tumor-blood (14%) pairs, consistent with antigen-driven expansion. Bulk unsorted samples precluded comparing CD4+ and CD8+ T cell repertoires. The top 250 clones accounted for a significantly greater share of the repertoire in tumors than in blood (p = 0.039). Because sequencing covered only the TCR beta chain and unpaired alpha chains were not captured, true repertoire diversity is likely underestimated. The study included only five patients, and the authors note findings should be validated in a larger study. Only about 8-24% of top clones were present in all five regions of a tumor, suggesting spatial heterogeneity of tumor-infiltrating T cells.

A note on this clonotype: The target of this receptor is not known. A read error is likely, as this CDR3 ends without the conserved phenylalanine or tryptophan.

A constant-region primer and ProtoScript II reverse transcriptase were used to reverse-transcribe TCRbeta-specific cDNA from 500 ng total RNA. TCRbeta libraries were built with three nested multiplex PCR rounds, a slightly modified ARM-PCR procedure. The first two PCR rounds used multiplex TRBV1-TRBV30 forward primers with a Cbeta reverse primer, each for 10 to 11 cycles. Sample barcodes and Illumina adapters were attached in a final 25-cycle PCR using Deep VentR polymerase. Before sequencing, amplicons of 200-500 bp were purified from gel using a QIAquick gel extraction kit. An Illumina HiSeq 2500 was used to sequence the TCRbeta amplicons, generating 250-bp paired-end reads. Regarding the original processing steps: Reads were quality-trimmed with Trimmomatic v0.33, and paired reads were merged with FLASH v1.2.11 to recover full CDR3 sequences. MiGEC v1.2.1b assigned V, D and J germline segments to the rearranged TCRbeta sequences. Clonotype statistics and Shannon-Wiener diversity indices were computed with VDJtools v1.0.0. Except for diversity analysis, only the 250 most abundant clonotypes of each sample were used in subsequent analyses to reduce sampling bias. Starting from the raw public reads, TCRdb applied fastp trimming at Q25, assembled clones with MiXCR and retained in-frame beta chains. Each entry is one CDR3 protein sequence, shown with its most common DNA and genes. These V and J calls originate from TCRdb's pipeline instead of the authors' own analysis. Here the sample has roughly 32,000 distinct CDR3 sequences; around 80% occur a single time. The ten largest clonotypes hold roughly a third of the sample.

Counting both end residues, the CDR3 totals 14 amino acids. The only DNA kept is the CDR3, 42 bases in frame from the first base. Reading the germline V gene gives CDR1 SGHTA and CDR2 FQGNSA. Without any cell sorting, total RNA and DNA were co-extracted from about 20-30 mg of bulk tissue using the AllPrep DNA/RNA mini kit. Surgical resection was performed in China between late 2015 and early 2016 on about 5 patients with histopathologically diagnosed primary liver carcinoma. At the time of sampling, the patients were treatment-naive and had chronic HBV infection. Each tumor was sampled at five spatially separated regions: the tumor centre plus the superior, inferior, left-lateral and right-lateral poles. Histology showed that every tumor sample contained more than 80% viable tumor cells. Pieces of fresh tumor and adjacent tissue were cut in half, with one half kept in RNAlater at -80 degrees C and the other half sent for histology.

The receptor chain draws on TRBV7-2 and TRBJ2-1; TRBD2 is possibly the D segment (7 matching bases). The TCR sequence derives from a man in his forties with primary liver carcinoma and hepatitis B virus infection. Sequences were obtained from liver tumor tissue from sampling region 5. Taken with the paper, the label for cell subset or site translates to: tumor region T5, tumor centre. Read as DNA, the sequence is TGTGCCAGCAGCTTAGCCGCGGGGGCCAATGATCAGTTCCTC. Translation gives CASSLAAGANDQFL.